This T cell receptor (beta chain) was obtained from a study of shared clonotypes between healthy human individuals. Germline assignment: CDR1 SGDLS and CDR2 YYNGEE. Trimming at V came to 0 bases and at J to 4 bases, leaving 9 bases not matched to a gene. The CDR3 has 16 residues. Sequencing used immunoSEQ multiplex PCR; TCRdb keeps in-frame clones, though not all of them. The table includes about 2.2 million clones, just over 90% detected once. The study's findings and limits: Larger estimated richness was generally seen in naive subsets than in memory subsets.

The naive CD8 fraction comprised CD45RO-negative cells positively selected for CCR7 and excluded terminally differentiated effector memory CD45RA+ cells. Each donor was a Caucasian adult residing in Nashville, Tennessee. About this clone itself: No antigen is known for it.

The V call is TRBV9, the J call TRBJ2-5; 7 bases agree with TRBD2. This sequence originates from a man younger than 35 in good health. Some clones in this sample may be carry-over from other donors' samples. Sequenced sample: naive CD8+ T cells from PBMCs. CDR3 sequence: CASSVGAGARGETQYF. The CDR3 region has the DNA TGTGCCAGCAGCGTAGGGGCGGGAGCCCGAGGAGAGACCCAGTACTTC.